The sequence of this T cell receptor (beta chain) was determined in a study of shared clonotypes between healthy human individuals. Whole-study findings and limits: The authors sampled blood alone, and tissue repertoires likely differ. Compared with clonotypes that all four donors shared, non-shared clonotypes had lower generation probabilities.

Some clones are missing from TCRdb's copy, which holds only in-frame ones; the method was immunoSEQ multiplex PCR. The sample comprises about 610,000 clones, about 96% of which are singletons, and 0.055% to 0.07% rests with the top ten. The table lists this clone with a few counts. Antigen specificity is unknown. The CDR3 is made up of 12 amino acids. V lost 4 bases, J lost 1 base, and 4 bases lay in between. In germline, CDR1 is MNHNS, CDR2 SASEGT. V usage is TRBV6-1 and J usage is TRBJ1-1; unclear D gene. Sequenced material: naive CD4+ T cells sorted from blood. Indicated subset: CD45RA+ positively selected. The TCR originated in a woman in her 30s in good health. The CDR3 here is CASSVENTEAFF. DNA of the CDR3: TGTGCCAGCAGTGTGGAGAACACTGAAGCTTTCTTT.